Each of the 8 T cell receptor beta chains below was sequenced from the same sample in a study of blood T cell repertoires in COVID-19. Libraries were prepared by immunoSEQ multiplex PCR; TCRdb keeps only in-frame clonotypes and omits some of them. Among 60,000 to 70,000 clones listed, around 76% were seen once. Sequencing was performed on peripheral blood. The receptors shown here come from an elderly woman with acute or convalescent COVID-19.

This clone showed up just a few times. This rearrangement joins TRBV7-2 to TRBJ1-3; 10 nucleotides line up with TRBD1. Trimming at V came to 10 bases and at J to 4 bases, leaving 7 bases not matched to a gene. The CDR3 extends over 14 amino acids. Looked up from germline, CDR1 is SGHTA and CDR2 is FQGNSA. The CDR3 nucleotides are TGTGCCATCTCCGGGACAGGGGTAGGAAACACCATATATTTT. It is translated as CAISGTGVGNTIYF.

The V gene is TRBV7-2, the J gene TRBJ2-3, with D possibly TRBD2 on 5 matching bases. The CDR3 loop spans 14 amino acids. The ends were cut back, 1 base at V and 6 bases at J, with 11 bases in the middle. Germline values: CDR1 SGHTA, CDR2 FQGNSA. CDR3 in DNA: TGTGCCAGCAGCTTAGTCGTCTGGGAGGATACGCAGTATTTT. It specifies CASSLVVWEDTQYF.

This clone has a handful of counts. V is TRBV30 and J is TRBJ2-7, with D possibly matching TRBD1 (6 bases). This CDR3 is 12 amino acids long. Trimming shortened V by 7 bases and J by 4 bases, and 14 bases separated the two germline ends. CDR1 GTSNPN and CDR2 SVGIG come from the germline V gene (reference sequence). CDR3 DNA: TGTGCCTATGAGACAGGAGAATACGAGCAGTACTTC. Translating it yields CAYETGEYEQYF.

CDR3 sequence: CASSARDFTLHF. CDR3 coding DNA: TGTGCCAGCAGTGCCAGGGACTTCACCCTCCACTTT. The chain combines TRBV2 with TRBJ1-6; tentatively, D is TRBD1 (5 bases). The CDR3 is 12 amino acids. Trimming pared 4 bases from V and 14 bases from J, leaving 12 bases between. The germline V gene has CDR1 SNHLY and CDR2 FYNNEI.

This clone came up a few times. The chain has TRBV13 and TRBJ2-7, with 9 bases lining up with TRBD1. The V and J ends lost 2 bases and 0 bases, in that order; junction bases with no gene match: 8. CDR1 and CDR2 (germline): PRHDT, FYEKMQ (reference sequence). The CDR3 is made up of 17 amino acids. In DNA, the CDR3 is TGTGCCAGCAGCTTATTCCCAGGACAGGGGCCCTCCTACGAGCAGTACTTC. The encoded protein is CASSLFPGQGPSYEQYF.

V usage is TRBV7-8 and J usage is TRBJ1-3; unclear D gene. Deletions cut 2 bases from V and 4 bases from J, with 12 bases between. The CDR3 is made up of 15 amino acids. In germline, CDR1 is SGHVS, CDR2 FQNEAQ. The CDR3 region has the DNA TGTGCCAGCAGCTTATCGAGTTCGTGGGGAAACACCATATATTTT. This sequence encodes CASSLSSSWGNTIYF.

The rearrangement joins TRBV5-1 to TRBJ2-2, with D unclear. The V gene lost 0 bases and the J gene lost 5 bases, with 5 bases spanning the gap. Germline CDR1 and CDR2: SGHRS and YFSETQ. The length of the CDR3 is 13 residues. DNA of the CDR3: TGCGCCAGCAGCTTGGCGAGAACCGGGGAGCTGTTTTTT. It encodes CASSLARTGELFF.

This sequence joins TRBV2 and TRBJ1-5; 8 nucleotides match TRBD1. The germline V gene has CDR1 SNHLY and CDR2 FYNNEI. The CDR3 totals 14 residues. Trimming at V came to 3 bases and at J to 5 bases, leaving 3 bases not matched to a gene. The CDR3 DNA reads as TGTGCCAGCAGTGACAGGACAGGGTATCAGCCCCAGCATTTT. Amino acids: CASSDRTGYQPQHF.